This TCR beta chain was documented in a study of long-term antiretroviral therapy in people with HIV. In germline, CDR1 is MDHEN, CDR2 SYDVKM. The ends were cut back, 2 bases at V and 1 base at J, with 15 bases in the middle. CDR3 size: 17 residues. Samples were assayed with immunoSEQ v3.0 at survey level. Here immunoSEQ multiplex PCR was the method, and the copy in TCRdb shows in-frame clones only, minus some. The table records 20,000 to 25,000 clones, approximately 84% of them present only once. Specimens retained about 0.85-11 million cryopreserved PBMC preceding DNA extraction. This receptor was obtained from a man younger than 30 with HIV. The gene calls are TRBV28 and TRBJ1-5; D unclear. This specimen was unsorted PBMCs, taken 0.5 years after starting antiretroviral therapy. CDR3 nucleotides: TGTGCCAGCAGTTTACCCCCCCGAATCCGAAGCAATCAGCCCCAGCATTTT. Its translation: CASSLPPRIRSNQPQHF.